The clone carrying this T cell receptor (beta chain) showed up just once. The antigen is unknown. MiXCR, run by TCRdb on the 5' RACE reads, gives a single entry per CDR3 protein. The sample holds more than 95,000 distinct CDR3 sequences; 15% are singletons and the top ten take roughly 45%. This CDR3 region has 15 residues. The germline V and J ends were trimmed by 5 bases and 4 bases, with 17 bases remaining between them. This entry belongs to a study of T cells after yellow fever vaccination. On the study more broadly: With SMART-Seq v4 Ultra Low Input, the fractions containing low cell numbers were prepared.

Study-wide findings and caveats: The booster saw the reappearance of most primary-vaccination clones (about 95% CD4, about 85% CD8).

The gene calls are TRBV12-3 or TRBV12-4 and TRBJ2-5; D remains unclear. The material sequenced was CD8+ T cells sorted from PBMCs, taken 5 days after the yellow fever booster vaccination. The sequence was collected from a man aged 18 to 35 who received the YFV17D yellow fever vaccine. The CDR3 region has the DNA TGTGCCAGCAGTCCCCTAGTTTTAGCAGCAGAGACCCAGTACTTC. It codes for CASSPLVLAAETQYF.